What follows describes a single T cell receptor beta chain. The antigen is not known. This specimen includes other DNA sequences encoding the same CDR3. Reverse transcription of all isolated RNA meant that expressed TCRB transcripts were sequenced. Profiling relied on immunoSEQ multiplex PCR, and the TCRdb table lists in-frame clones only, not all of them. The sample records about 650,000 clones, roughly an eighth being singletons. The CDR3 runs to 13 residues. Germline values: CDR1 KGHSH, CDR2 LQKENI. Trimming took off 2 bases at V and 2 bases at J, with 6 bases between the two ends. This sample stems from a study of beta chain features in type 1 diabetes. Study-wide background: There were about 110,000,000 sorted cells examined across all samples. Study-level points and caveats: Whether TCRB rearrangement is influenced by HLA type went unresolved here. TCRB CDR3s from Type 1 diabetes patients were moderately but significantly shorter in all four CD4+ subsets. VDJ junctions from patients with type 1 diabetes contained fewer insertions and more deletions.

Every donor provided one heparinised blood draw, which averaged about 116 mL. This TCR was recovered from a man aged 30 to 39 with type 1 diabetes. The specimen was naive CD4+ T cells from blood. The chain joins TRBV18 to TRBJ2-5, with TRBD2 as a possible D gene (6 bases). In DNA, the CDR3 is TGTGCCAGCTCACCAGGGAGGCAAGAGACCCAGTACTTC. It translates to CASSPGRQETQYF.